One and the same sample provided the 6 T cell receptor beta chains below, sequenced in a study of blood T cell repertoires in COVID-19. Clones were read by immunoSEQ multiplex PCR, and TCRdb kept only the in-frame ones, dropping some. The sample lists around 480,000 clones; roughly 90% were seen once. The sequenced material came from PBMCs or T cells enriched from blood (not recorded which). The receptor set was obtained from a woman aged 18-29 years who had recovered from COVID-19.

J is TRBJ2-7 and V is TRBV28; 9 bases fit TRBD2. The V segment lost 5 bases and the J segment 2 bases; nucleotides outside the gene matches: 7. Germline V CDR1 and CDR2: MDHEN, SYDVKM. CDR3 length equals 15 residues. For the CDR3, the DNA is TGTGCCAGCAGTGGTGAGCGGGGGGATCCCTACGAGCAGTACTTC. Translated: CASSGERGDPYEQYF. Full variable domain (outside the CDR3, taken from reference TRBV28 and TRBJ2-7): DVKVTQSSRYLVKRTGEKVFLECVQDMDHENMFWYRQDPGLGLRLIYFSYDVKMKEKGDIPEGYSVSREKKERFSLILESASTNQTSMYLCASSGERGDPYEQYFGPGTRLTVT.

V usage is TRBV11-2 and J usage is TRBJ2-5; 11 positions agree with TRBD2. This CDR3 region has 15 residues. With 3 bases clipped from V and 2 bases from J, the junction kept 2 bases outside the gene matches. Per the germline V gene, CDR1 is SGHAT and CDR2 is FQNNGV. In DNA form, the CDR3 reads TGTGCCAGCAGCTTGACTAGCGGGGAACAAGAGACCCAGTACTTC. Translation gives CASSLTSGEQETQYF.

The J gene is TRBJ2-3, the V gene TRBV2; TRBD2 is a possible D gene (6 bases). From germline, CDR1 is SNHLY and CDR2 FYNNEI. Trimming cost V 5 bases and J 5 bases, with 17 bases left between them. This CDR3 contains 15 residues. Here the CDR3 DNA reads TGTGCCAGCAGTCGGGGGACCACCGGGGGAGATACGCAGTATTTT. Translating it yields CASSRGTTGGDTQYF.

The V gene is TRBV6-5, the J gene TRBJ2-5; TRBD1 agrees at 9 bases. The CDR3 spans 14 residues. CDR1 and CDR2 (germline): MNHEY, SVGAGI. Losses at the gene ends were 11 bases for V and 4 bases for J; bases not matched to a gene: 11. The CDR3 here is CAGGTGTLRETQYF. The CDR3, as DNA: TGTGCCGGGGGGACAGGGACCTTGCGAGAGACCCAGTACTTC.

The chain is built from TRBV5-6 and TRBJ1-2; 10 bases align to TRBD1. V was pared by 1 base and J by 4 bases, with 1 base of the junction left unmatched. The CDR3 is 14 residues long. Germline V gene lookup returns CDR1 SGHDT and CDR2 YYEEEE. CDR3 loop: CASSLRDRGYGYTF. The CDR3, as DNA: TGTGCCAGCAGCTTGAGGGACAGGGGCTATGGCTACACCTTC.

J is TRBJ2-1 and V is TRBV7-7, with 9 bases fitting TRBD1. Germline loops: CDR1 SSHAT, CDR2 FNYEAQ (reference sequence). Trimming took 5 bases from V and 8 from J; bases not matched to a gene: 10. The CDR3 consists of 15 residues. As DNA, the CDR3 is TGTGCCAGCAGCGTTCTACAGGGGGCCTCGTATGAGCAGTTCTTC. Its translation is CASSVLQGASYEQFF.